Sequencing of this T cell receptor (beta chain) was carried out in a study of identical twins. Study-level points and caveats: While abundant cord blood beta clonotypes carried fewer insertions, memory repertoires showed no such pattern.

Remarks on this clonotype: No antigen is known for it.

Template switching added a universal primer site, and cDNA bore unique molecular identifiers. TCRdb analysed the 5' RACE reads with MiXCR anew, one entry per CDR3 protein. The sample carries 300,000 to 400,000 distinct CDR3 sequences, approximately 10% recorded once. Sequencing was performed on naive T cells sorted from blood. The source is a woman aged 45-65 years in good health.

CDR3 protein: CATSAQGGFGEQYF. The CDR3 DNA reads as TGTGCCACCAGTGCACAGGGGGGATTCGGGGAGCAGTACTTC. V and J are TRBV24-1 and TRBJ2-7, with 8 positions matching TRBD1. This CDR3 is 14 amino acids long. Germline CDR1 reads KGHDR; CDR2 reads SFDVKD. V was clipped by 5 bases and J by 7 bases; unmatched bases: 9.